This T cell receptor (beta chain) was recovered during a study of T cell responses to AZD1222 COVID-19 vaccine. This CDR3 spans 11 amino acids. Germline values: CDR1 LGHNT, CDR2 FRNRAP. Trimming removed 3 bases at V and 6 bases at J, with 3 bases between. The protocol was immunoSEQ multiplex PCR, while the TCRdb copy is restricted to in-frame clones and leaves out a portion. The repertoire holds around 200,000 clones, with roughly 92% as singletons. Study observations and caveats: It was only after the peak T cell response that any repertoires were sampled. CD4 TCRs covered the whole spike, strongest at regions 160-218 and 743-854. Most donors were white British, females outnumbered males, and clonal diversity was possibly underestimated. Targets within unmutated variant regions were reportedly found for nearly half of spike-specific TCRs.

This clone was seen once. The antigen is undetermined. The clonotype originates from an adult who received the AZD1222 COVID-19 vaccine. This sequence joins TRBV12-5 and TRBJ1-3, with unresolved D. Here the sequenced sample was peripheral blood, taken 28 days after the second AZD1222 dose. This CDR3 reads CASGFKNTIYF. In DNA, the CDR3 is TGTGCTAGTGGTTTCAAAAACACCATATATTTT.